Presented here are 20 T cell receptor beta chains from one specimen sequenced in a study of blood T cell repertoires in COVID-19. Assay used: immunoSEQ multiplex PCR; TCRdb lists only in-frame clones, some missing. The sample consists of tens of thousands of clones, 87% of them appearing once. Sequenced input: peripheral blood. The receptors originated from a middle-aged man with COVID-19, enrolled during active disease.

The chain carries TRBV2 and TRBJ2-2; 12 bases align to TRBD2. Germline V gene sequence: CDR1 SNHLY, CDR2 FYNNEI. J gave up 7 bases and V 4 bases, and 7 bases lay outside the gene matches. This CDR3 spans 16 amino acids. This CDR3 reads CASSASSGGAVGELFF. The CDR3 DNA follows: TGTGCCAGCAGTGCTTCTAGCGGGGGGGCCGTCGGGGAGCTGTTTTTT.

The chain employs TRBV18 and TRBJ1-2; 9 nucleotides align to TRBD1. The V and J ends lost 6 bases and 6 bases, in that order; junction bases with no gene match: 5. This CDR3 region has 13 residues. Germline values: CDR1 KGHSH, CDR2 LQKENI. The CDR3 here is CASSRQGEDGYTF. In DNA, the CDR3 is TGTGCCAGCTCCAGACAGGGGGAGGATGGCTACACCTTC.

V usage is TRBV4-1 and J usage is TRBJ1-3; D ambiguous. The V gene's germline CDR1 is MGHRA and CDR2 YSYEKL. Trimming took off 2 bases at V and 1 base at J, with 9 bases between the two ends. This CDR3 is 15 amino acids long. The CDR3 loop reads CASSQWAISGNTIYF. In DNA form, the CDR3 reads TGCGCCAGCAGCCAATGGGCCATATCTGGAAACACCATATATTTT.

This clone was observed a few times. V usage is TRBV5-4 and J usage is TRBJ1-1, with D possibly matching TRBD1 (5 bases). V lost 4 bases and J lost 4, with 20 bases in between. The germline V gene has CDR1 SGHNT and CDR2 YYREEE (reference sequence). CDR3 length equals 16 residues. The DNA for the CDR3 is TGTGCCAGCAGCCGAGAGCATCCAGGGTCCCCCACTGAAGCTTTCTTT. This encodes CASSREHPGSPTEAFF. Full variable domain (rest looked up from reference TRBV5-4 and TRBJ1-1): ETGVTQSPTHLIKTRGQQVTLRCSSQSGHNTVSWYQQALGQGPQFIFQYYREEENGRGNFPPRFSGLQFPNYSSELNVNALELDDSALYLCASSREHPGSPTEAFFGQGTRLTVV.

The CDR3 DNA reads TGTGCCAGCAGTGAGTCTGCGGGAAGCTCCTACGAGCAGTACTTC. Its protein product is CASSESAGSSYEQYF. The chain is built from TRBV2 and TRBJ2-7; D is possibly TRBD2 (6 bases). The V and J ends lost 3 bases and 0 bases respectively, with 12 bases between them. CDR1 and CDR2 (germline): SNHLY, FYNNEI. This CDR3 contains 15 residues.

A few counts support this clone. V usage is TRBV9 and J usage is TRBJ2-3, with TRBD2 matching over 11 bases. The V segment lost 4 bases and the J segment 5 bases; nucleotides outside the gene matches: 6. Germline V gives CDR1 SGDLS, CDR2 YYNGEE. The CDR3 is 15 residues long. DNA of the CDR3: TGTGCCAGCAGCCGTAGAGGACTAGCGGGAGATACGCAGTATTTT. Protein product: CASSRRGLAGDTQYF. Drawing the rest from reference TRBV9 and TRBJ2-3, the complete variable domain is DSGVTQTPKHLITATGQRVTLRCSPRSGDLSVYWYQQSLDQGLQFLIQYYNGEERAKGNILERFSAQQFPDLHSELNLSSLELGDSALYFCASSRRGLAGDTQYFGPGTRLTVL.

This sequence joins TRBV6-1 and TRBJ1-4, with D perhaps matching TRBD1 (6 bases). Germline loops: CDR1 MNHNS, CDR2 SASEGT. The V end was cut by 0 bases, the J end by 11 bases, with 13 bases between. The length of the CDR3 is 14 residues. CDR3 sequence: CASSEAPAGVKLFF. The CDR3 DNA is TGTGCCAGCAGTGAAGCTCCTGCAGGGGTGAAACTGTTTTTT.

J is TRBJ2-3 and V is TRBV6-1; D gene uncertain. The length of the CDR3 is 15 residues. Germline V gene data show CDR1 as MNHNS and CDR2 as SASEGT. V dropped 0 bases and J dropped 1 base, with 8 bases sitting between them. The CDR3 here is CASSEAISGTDTQYF. The CDR3 coding sequence is TGTGCCAGCAGTGAAGCAATTTCCGGCACAGATACGCAGTATTTT.

The CDR3 is CASSEEWGRDYEQYF. The CDR3 region has the DNA TGTGCCAGCAGTGAAGAGTGGGGCAGGGACTACGAGCAGTACTTC. V and J are TRBV2 and TRBJ2-7, with TRBD1 as a possible D gene (5 bases). Trimming removed 1 base from V and 3 bases from J, with 13 bases in between. Looked up from germline, CDR1 is SNHLY and CDR2 is FYNNEI. The CDR3 is 15 residues long.

This chain connects TRBV9 to TRBJ2-4; 9 positions match TRBD1. The CDR3 length is 14 residues. Looked up from germline, CDR1 is SGDLS and CDR2 is YYNGEE. V dropped 5 bases and J dropped 5; count of bases not matched to a gene: 5. DNA for the CDR3: TGTGCCAGCAGTACAGGGGGCCTAGAAAACATTCAGTACTTC. Its protein is CASSTGGLENIQYF.

CDR3 DNA: TGTGCCAGCTCCTCGTTTGCGGGGGGCGGTAATGAGCAGTTCTTC. Protein sequence: CASSSFAGGGNEQFF. The chain has TRBV27 and TRBJ2-1; 8 bases line up with TRBD2. After removal of 8 bases from V and 7 bases from J, the junction contained 13 bases not matched to a gene. This CDR3 comprises 15 residues. CDR1 is MNHEY and CDR2 is SMNVEV in the germline V gene (reference sequence).

This chain links TRBV24-1 with TRBJ2-5; D is ambiguous. CDR3 size: 13 residues. Germline CDR1 KGHDR, CDR2 SFDVKD. V was pared by 5 bases and J by 3 bases, with 9 bases between. CDR3 in DNA: TGTGCCACCAGTGCCGGGTCTAAAGAGACCCAGTACTTC. Translated, it gives CATSAGSKETQYF.

The chain recombines TRBV29-1 with TRBJ2-7, with D possibly TRBD2 on 5 matching bases. This CDR3 comprises 12 residues. CDR1 is SQVTM, CDR2 ANQGSEA, per germline. Trimming left V 7 bases short and J 5 bases short, with 15 bases between. This CDR3 is CSAGNEADEQYF. The CDR3 DNA reads TGCAGCGCCGGGAACGAGGCTGACGAGCAGTACTTC.

The rearrangement links TRBV6-5 to TRBJ1-3, with TRBD1 as a possible D gene (5 bases). The CDR3 totals 15 residues. CDR1 and CDR2 (germline): MNHEY, SVGAGI. Trimming removed 7 bases at V and 2 bases at J, with 15 bases between. CDR3 coding DNA: TGTGCCAGCATCCCGCAGGGTACCCCTGGAAACACCATATATTTT. Protein sequence: CASIPQGTPGNTIYF.

This rearrangement joins TRBV6-5 to TRBJ1-5; 8 bases line up with TRBD1. Germline CDR1 is MNHEY and CDR2 is SVGAGI. The CDR3 runs to 13 residues. Unmatched junction bases numbered 5, after V lost 5 bases and J lost 8 bases. The CDR3 protein is CASSRTGREPQHF. For the CDR3, the DNA is TGTGCCAGCAGTAGGACAGGGAGGGAGCCCCAGCATTTT.

This clone was detected a few times. The chain is built from TRBV14 and TRBJ2-2, with D tentatively TRBD2 (5 bases). This CDR3 has 13 amino acids. The germline V gene has CDR1 SGHDN and CDR2 FVKESK. Trimming left V 6 bases short and J 7 bases short, with 12 bases between. CDR3 DNA: TGTGCCAGCAGACCCAGCCGGGACGGGGAGCTGTTTTTT. Residues: CASRPSRDGELFF.

The V gene is TRBV7-2, the J gene TRBJ1-2; the D gene is possibly TRBD1 (6 bases). Germline values: CDR1 SGHTA, CDR2 FQGNSA. The CDR3 consists of 15 residues. V was trimmed by 5 bases and J by 4 bases, leaving 17 bases between them. The DNA for the CDR3 is TGTGCCAGCAGCATGGGACACCTTCTTTTCTATGGCTACACCTTC. Translating gives CASSMGHLLFYGYTF.

The count of this clone is one. The chain employs TRBV5-1 and TRBJ2-7; 7 nucleotides align to TRBD1. CDR1 and CDR2 (germline): SGHRS, YFSETQ. The CDR3 is made up of 15 amino acids. Germline trimming cut 0 bases from V and 0 bases from J; bases unmatched to any gene: 3. The CDR3 DNA reads as TGCGCCAGCAGCTTGGGGGACAGTACCTCCTACGAGCAGTACTTC. This sequence encodes CASSLGDSTSYEQYF.

The V and J genes are TRBV7-4 and TRBJ1-2; D ambiguous. The V and J ends lost 7 bases and 7 bases respectively, with 22 bases between them. The CDR3 consists of 15 residues. Per the germline V gene, CDR1 is SGHVT and CDR2 is SQSDAQ. This chain's CDR3 is CASNHLRPPRCGYTF. CDR3 in DNA: TGTGCCAGCAACCATCTAAGGCCCCCGCGGTGTGGCTACACCTTC.

The J gene is TRBJ1-5, the V gene TRBV2; TRBD1 is a possible D gene (6 bases). CDR1 SNHLY and CDR2 FYNNEI come from the germline V gene. This CDR3 is 16 amino acids long. Trimming removed 0 bases at V and 7 bases at J, with 16 bases between. CDR3 loop: CASSEAGHPSRQPQHF. CDR3 nucleotides: TGTGCCAGCAGTGAAGCGGGACACCCGTCCAGGCAGCCCCAGCATTTT.